The source of this TCR beta chain is a study of T cell repertoires in cytomegalovirus infection. On the study more broadly: In the study, CMV epitopes included recently identified HLA-C-restricted and well-studied HLA-B-restricted ones. Carrying CMV and the relevant HLA type showed in public TCR beta signatures. Study conclusions and caveats: Predominance within the ex vivo response was attributable to HLA-C-restricted CMV-specific TCR beta clonotypes.

TCRdb passed the reads through MiXCR, listing each CDR3 protein once. The sample shows approximately 110,000 distinct CDR3 sequences, around 45% of them seen only once. Of note for this clonotype: Its antigen is currently unknown.

The CDR3 contains 15 residues. V gave up 3 bases and J gave up 9 bases; unmatched junction bases: 7. The germline V gene has CDR1 MNHEY and CDR2 SMNVEV (reference sequence). Source: CD8+ T cells from cultured PBMCs, taken from culture after CMV antigen stimulation. The chain carries TRBV27 and TRBJ2-2; the match to TRBD2 covers 10 bases. The sequence derives from a human donor in good health (CMV status not recorded). Some clones in this sample may be carry-over from other donors' samples. CDR3 bases: TGTGCCAGCAGTTTGGCTAGCGGGGGAGGCCGGGAGCTGTTTTTT. Its protein product is CASSLASGGGRELFF.